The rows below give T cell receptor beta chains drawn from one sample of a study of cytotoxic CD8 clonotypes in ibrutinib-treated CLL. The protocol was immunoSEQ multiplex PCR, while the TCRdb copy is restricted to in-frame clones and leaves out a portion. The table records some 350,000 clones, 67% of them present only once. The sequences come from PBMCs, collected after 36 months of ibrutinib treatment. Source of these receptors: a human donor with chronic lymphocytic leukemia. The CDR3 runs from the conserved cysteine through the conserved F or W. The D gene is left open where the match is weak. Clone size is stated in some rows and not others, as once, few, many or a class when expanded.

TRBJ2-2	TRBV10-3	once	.	CAIKDSQNTGELFF	TGTGCCATCAAGGACAGCCAGAACACCGGGGAGCTGTTTTTT
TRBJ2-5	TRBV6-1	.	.	CASSVWMEQETQYF	TGTGCCAGCAGTGTCTGGATGGAACAAGAGACCCAGTACTTC
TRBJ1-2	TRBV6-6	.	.	CASSYGRVEGWGYTF	TGTGCCAGCAGTTACGGGAGGGTTGAGGGTTGGGGCTACACCTTC
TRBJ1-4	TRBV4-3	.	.	CASSQEVNEKLFF	TGCGCCAGCAGCCAAGAGGTCAATGAAAAACTGTTTTTT
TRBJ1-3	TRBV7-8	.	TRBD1	CASSLGAGQGSGNTIYF	TGTGCCAGCAGCTTGGGGGCGGGACAGGGCTCTGGAAACACCATATATTTT
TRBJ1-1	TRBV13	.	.	CASSYQATTEAFF	TGTGCCAGCAGCTATCAGGCGACCACTGAAGCTTTCTTT
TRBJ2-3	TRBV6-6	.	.	CASSYQADRTDTQYF	TGTGCCAGCAGTTACCAAGCGGACCGCACAGATACGCAGTATTTT
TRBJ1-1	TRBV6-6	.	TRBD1	CASREDRVNTEAFF	TGTGCCAGCAGGGAAGACAGGGTGAACACTGAAGCTTTCTTT
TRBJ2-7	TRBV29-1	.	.	CSVEYKGGQYF	TGCAGCGTTGAATATAAGGGGGGGCAGTACTTC
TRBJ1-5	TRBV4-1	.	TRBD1	CASSPRTGANQPQHF	TGCGCCAGCAGCCCTCGGACAGGGGCCAATCAGCCCCAGCATTTT
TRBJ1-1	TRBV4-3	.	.	CASSQGPGSTEAFF	TGCGCCAGCAGCCAAGGCCCGGGGAGCACTGAAGCTTTCTTT
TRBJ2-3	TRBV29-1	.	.	CSVAPRLVSDTQYF	TGCAGCGTCGCCCCCCGACTAGTTTCAGATACGCAGTATTTT
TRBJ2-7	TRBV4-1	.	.	CASSHPGTNYEQYF	TGCGCCAGCAGCCATCCCGGGACAAACTACGAGCAGTACTTC
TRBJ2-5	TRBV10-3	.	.	CAISGTEETQYF	TGTGCCATCAGTGGGACAGAAGAGACCCAGTACTTC
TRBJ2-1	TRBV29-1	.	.	CSVEDQGDEQFF	TGCAGCGTTGAAGATCAGGGTGATGAGCAGTTCTTC
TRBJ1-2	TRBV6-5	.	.	CASSYAGGLYGYTF	TGTGCCAGCAGCTATGCGGGGGGCCTCTATGGCTACACCTTC
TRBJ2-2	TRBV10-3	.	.	CAINQGTGSGELFF	TGTGCCATCAATCAGGGTACGGGGTCCGGGGAGCTGTTTTTT
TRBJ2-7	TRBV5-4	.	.	CASSIAPMEEQYF	TGTGCCAGCAGCATCGCGCCGATGGAGGAGCAGTACTTC
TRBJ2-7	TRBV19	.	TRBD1	CARLRGLLSYEQYF	TGTGCCAGACTCAGGGGGCTCCTCTCCTACGAGCAGTACTTC
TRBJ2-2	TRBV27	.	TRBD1	CASSFGTGAMNTGELFF	TGTGCCAGCAGTTTCGGGACAGGGGCGATGAACACCGGGGAGCTGTTTTTT
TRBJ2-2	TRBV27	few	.	CASKPQVAPTGLLFF	TGTGCCAGCAAACCACAGGTAGCCCCGACCGGGCTGCTGTTTTTT
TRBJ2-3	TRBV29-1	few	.	CSVGYTQYF	TGCAGCGTGGGTTATACGCAGTATTTT
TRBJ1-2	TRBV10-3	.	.	CAISQNFYGYTF	TGTGCCATCAGTCAAAATTTCTATGGCTACACCTTC
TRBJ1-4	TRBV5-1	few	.	CASSPTPGEKLFF	TGCGCCAGCAGCCCGACCCCAGGGGAAAAACTGTTTTTT
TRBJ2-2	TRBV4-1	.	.	CASSQDRSEAIKNTGELFF	TGCGCCAGCAGCCAAGATCGAAGCGAGGCTATCAAGAACACCGGGGAGCTGTTTTTT
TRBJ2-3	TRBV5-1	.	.	CASSLALSLTGGTDTQYF	TGCGCCAGCAGCTTGGCCTTAAGTCTCACCGGGGGCACAGATACGCAGTATTTT
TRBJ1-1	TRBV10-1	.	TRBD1	CASSDFTGGGTEAFF	TGCGCCAGCAGTGATTTTACAGGGGGGGGCACTGAAGCTTTCTTT
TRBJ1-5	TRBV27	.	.	CASKDKSSNQPQHF	TGTGCCAGCAAGGACAAGTCTAGCAATCAGCCCCAGCATTTT
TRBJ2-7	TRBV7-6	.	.	CASSPEYPREQYF	TGTGCCAGCAGCCCAGAGTATCCGAGGGAGCAGTACTTC
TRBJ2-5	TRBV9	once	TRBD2	CASSVEAEGRGGEETQYF	TGTGCCAGCAGCGTAGAAGCCGAAGGGAGGGGTGGGGAAGAGACCCAGTACTTC
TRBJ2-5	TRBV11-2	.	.	CASSLVPAEYQETQYF	TGTGCCAGCAGCTTAGTTCCAGCTGAGTACCAAGAGACCCAGTACTTC
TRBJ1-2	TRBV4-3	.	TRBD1	CASSQTFAGGDYGYTF	TGCGCCAGCAGCCAAACATTTGCAGGGGGCGACTATGGCTACACCTTC
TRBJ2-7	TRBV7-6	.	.	CASSLGGKSYEQYF	TGTGCCAGCAGCTTAGGGGGGAAATCCTACGAGCAGTACTTC
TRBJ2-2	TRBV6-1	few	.	CASSEATGELFF	TGTGCCAGCAGTGAAGCTACCGGGGAGCTGTTTTTT
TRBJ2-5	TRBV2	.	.	CASTPGRYQETQYF	TGTGCCAGCACGCCAGGCCGGTACCAAGAGACCCAGTACTTC
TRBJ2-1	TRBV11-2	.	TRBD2	CASSSGLAVDEQFF	TGTGCCAGCAGCTCCGGACTAGCTGTCGATGAGCAGTTCTTC
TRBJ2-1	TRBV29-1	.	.	CSVDRRGQGPGDEQFF	TGCAGCGTTGACCGAAGAGGGCAGGGGCCGGGCGATGAGCAGTTCTTC
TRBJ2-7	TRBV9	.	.	CASSLTERDSYEQYF	TGTGCCAGCAGCCTTACAGAGCGGGACAGCTACGAGCAGTACTTC
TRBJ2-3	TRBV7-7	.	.	CASSLVPGDTQYF	TGTGCCAGCAGCTTAGTGCCGGGAGATACGCAGTATTTT
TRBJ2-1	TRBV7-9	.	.	CASSLAQGRVYNEQFF	TGTGCCAGCAGCTTAGCTCAGGGGAGGGTCTACAATGAGCAGTTCTTC
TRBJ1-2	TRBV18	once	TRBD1	CASSSSQGAEYGYTF	TGTGCCAGCTCATCATCACAGGGGGCGGAATATGGCTACACCTTC
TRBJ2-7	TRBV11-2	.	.	CASSVQGGKISYEQYF	TGTGCCAGCAGCGTTCAGGGGGGGAAGATCTCCTACGAGCAGTACTTC
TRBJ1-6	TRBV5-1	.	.	CASSLSTPKRGDNSPLHF	TGCGCCAGCAGCTTGTCCACGCCAAAAAGGGGCGATAATTCACCCCTCCACTTT
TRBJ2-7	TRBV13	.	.	CASSLISSGYEQYF	TGTGCCAGCAGCTTGATTAGCTCGGGCTACGAGCAGTACTTC
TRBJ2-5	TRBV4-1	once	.	CASSRRLGGGGETQYF	TGCGCCAGCAGCCGAAGGTTGGGGGGCGGAGGGGAGACCCAGTACTTC
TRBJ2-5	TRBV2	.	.	CARGGRGETQYF	TGTGCCAGGGGGGGCAGGGGAGAGACCCAGTACTTC
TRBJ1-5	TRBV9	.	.	CASSEGGHTPNQPQHF	TGTGCCAGCAGCGAGGGGGGACATACCCCAAATCAGCCCCAGCATTTT
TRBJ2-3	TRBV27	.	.	CASSLFWTDTDTQYF	TGTGCCAGCAGTTTATTTTGGACAGACACAGATACGCAGTATTTT
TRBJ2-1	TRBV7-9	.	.	CASTGNEQFF	TGTGCCAGTACCGGCAATGAGCAGTTCTTC
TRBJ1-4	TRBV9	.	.	CASSGLYREGSLEKLFF	TGTGCCAGCAGCGGACTGTACAGGGAGGGTTCGCTTGAAAAACTGTTTTTT
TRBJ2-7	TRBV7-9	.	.	CASSFGSYEQYF	TGTGCCAGCAGCTTCGGCTCCTACGAGCAGTACTTC
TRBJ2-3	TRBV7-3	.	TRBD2	CASSFGLVWGTQYF	TGTGCCAGCAGCTTCGGACTAGTATGGGGTACGCAGTATTTT
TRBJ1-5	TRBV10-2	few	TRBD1	CASSEDRGQPQHF	TGCGCCAGCAGTGAAGACAGGGGCCAGCCCCAGCATTTT
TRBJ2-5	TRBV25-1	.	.	CASSDMQGLETQYF	TGTGCCAGCAGTGACATGCAGGGGCTAGAGACCCAGTACTTC